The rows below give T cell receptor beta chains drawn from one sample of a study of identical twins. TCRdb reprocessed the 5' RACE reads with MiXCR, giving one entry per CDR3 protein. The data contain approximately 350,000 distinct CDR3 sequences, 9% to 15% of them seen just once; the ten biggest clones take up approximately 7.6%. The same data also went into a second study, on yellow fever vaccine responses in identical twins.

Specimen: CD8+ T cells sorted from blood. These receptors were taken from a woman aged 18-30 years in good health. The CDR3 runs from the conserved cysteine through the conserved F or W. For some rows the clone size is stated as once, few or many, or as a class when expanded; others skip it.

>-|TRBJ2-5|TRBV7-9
CASSLVVYQETQYF
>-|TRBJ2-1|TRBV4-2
CASSQALAQEQFF
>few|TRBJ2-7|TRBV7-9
CASSLVSGYPYEQYF
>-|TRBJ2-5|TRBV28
CASKRGGLETQYF
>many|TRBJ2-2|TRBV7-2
CASSLGGRAGELFF
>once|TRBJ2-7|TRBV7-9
CASSYRDTYEQYF
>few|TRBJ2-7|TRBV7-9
CASSRAGSSYEQYF
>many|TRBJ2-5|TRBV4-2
CASSQEPIWEETQYF
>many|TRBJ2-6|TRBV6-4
CASSENSGANVLTF
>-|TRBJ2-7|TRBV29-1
CSVVAGAHEQYF
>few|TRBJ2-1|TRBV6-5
CASSSGQGAHEQFF
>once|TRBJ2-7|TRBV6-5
CASSSGTMGHEQYF
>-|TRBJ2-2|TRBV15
CATSRRGGHTGELFF
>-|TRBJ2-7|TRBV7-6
CASSMSGSGTYEQYF